Sequencing of this T cell receptor (beta chain) was carried out in a study of neoadjuvant anti-PD-1 for oral cavity cancer. Study in general: Patients without progression got a fourth dose around day 43.

This CDR3 comprises 13 residues. Trimming left V 0 bases short and J 5 bases short, with 6 bases between. Germline lookup yields CDR1 SGDLS and CDR2 YYNGEE. Here immunoSEQ multiplex PCR was the method, and the copy in TCRdb shows in-frame clones only, minus some. This table has over 10,000 clones, around 69% appearing once. These newly diagnosed stage II-IVA oral cavity squamous cell carcinoma patients had no prior systemic or radiation treatment. Sample: tumor tissue, taken before nivolumab (anti-PD-1) treatment. The chain links TRBV9 to TRBJ1-5; D not certain. This clonotype was obtained from a person between 40 and 85 years old with oral cavity squamous cell carcinoma. The donor label of this sample is uncertain. CDR3 sequence: CASSVDIDQPQHF. DNA of the CDR3: TGTGCCAGCAGCGTAGATATTGATCAGCCCCAGCATTTT.